The clone carrying this T cell receptor beta chain rates as medium-sized (0.01 to 0.1%). Its antigen is not identified. TCR beta VDJ combinations and CDR3 sequences were profiled from genomic DNA. TCRdb fed the reads into MiXCR, producing one record per CDR3 protein. The sample shows more than 150,000 distinct CDR3 sequences, around half of them seen only once. This sample is drawn from a study of CD8+CD57+ T cells in acquired aplastic anemia. Patients who underwent sequencing had shown CD8+CD57+ cell expansion by flow cytometry. Study results and limitations: Patients were compared with controls for CD8+ Simpson's diversity, and no significant difference emerged.

V lost 6 bases and J lost 8, with 13 bases in between. The CDR3 sequence is 12 residues long. The chain carries TRBV12-3 or TRBV12-4 and TRBJ1-2, with a possible D match to TRBD1 (5 bases). Source material: sorted CD4+, CD8+, or CD8+CD57+ T cells (not recorded which) from PBMCs. This sequence was found in a human donor with aplastic anemia. The CDR3 spells CASRTQGGGYTF. The CDR3 region has the DNA TGTGCCAGCAGAACCCAGGGAGGCGGCTACACCTTC.